This TCR beta chain was captured by sequencing in a study of CD8 T cells in Susac syndrome. With random hexamers, reverse transcription was performed on about 0.45 to 1 ug of RNA. immunoSEQ multiplex PCR amplified TCR beta CDR3 across 54 Vbeta, 13 Jbeta. TCRdb called the immunoSEQ multiplex PCR reads again in MiXCR, with one record for every CDR3 protein. The sample records under 250,000 distinct CDR3 sequences, 93% being singletons. Germline V lookup: CDR1 SGHTA, CDR2 FQGTGA. The CDR3 is 15 amino acids. Trimming pared 2 bases from V and 2 bases from J, leaving 7 bases between. Sequenced material: CD4+ T cells from PBMCs. This receptor was taken from a human donor with multiple sclerosis. This sequence joins TRBV7-3 and TRBJ2-6; D is ambiguous. CDR3 sequence reads: CASSLLGTGANVLTF. Here the CDR3 DNA reads TGTGCCAGCAGCTTACTGGGTACTGGGGCCAACGTCCTGACTTTC.